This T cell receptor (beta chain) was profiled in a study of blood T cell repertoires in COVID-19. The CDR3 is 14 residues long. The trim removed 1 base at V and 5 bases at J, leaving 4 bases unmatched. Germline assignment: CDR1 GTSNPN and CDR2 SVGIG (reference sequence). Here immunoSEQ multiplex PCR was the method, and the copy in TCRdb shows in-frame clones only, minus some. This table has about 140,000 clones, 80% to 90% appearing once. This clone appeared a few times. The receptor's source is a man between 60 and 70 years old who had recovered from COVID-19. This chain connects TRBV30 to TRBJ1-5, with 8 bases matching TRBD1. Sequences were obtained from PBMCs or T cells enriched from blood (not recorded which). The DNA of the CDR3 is TGTGCCTGGAGTGCCGGGACAGGATATCAGCCCCAGCATTTT. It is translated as CAWSAGTGYQPQHF. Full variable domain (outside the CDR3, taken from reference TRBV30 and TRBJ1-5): SQTIHQWPATLVQPVGSPLSLECTVEGTSNPNLYWYRQAAGRGLQLLFYSVGIGQISSEVPQNLSASRPQDRQFILSSKKLLLSDSGFYLCAWSAGTGYQPQHFGDGTRLSIL.